The subject of this entry is one T cell receptor beta chain. The target antigen is unknown. This sample was included in a study of blood T cells in healthy people across ages. Study-wide findings and caveats: Age showed a roughly linear inverse relationship with TCR beta diversity per million T cells. CMV status of donors was unknown, possibly confounding expanded clonotype changes.

Total RNA, at least 5 micrograms per sample, came from PBMCs. This CDR3 comprises 17 residues. Per germline, CDR1 LNHNV and CDR2 YYDKDF (reference sequence). Then a second PCR, running roughly 6 to 11 cycles, was carried out with a sample-barcoded 5' primer and a J-beta primer mix. The template-switch adaptor, which had 12 random nucleotides, put a tag on each cDNA molecule. From the 5' RACE reads, TCRdb called clonotypes with MiXCR, one entry per CDR3 protein. The sample shows hundreds of thousands of distinct CDR3 sequences, roughly 56% of them seen only once. Sample: blood. The V gene is TRBV15, the J gene TRBJ2-5, with 9 positions matching TRBD1. The J call is doubtful: the DNA matches TRBJ2-7 better. The sequence was collected from a man aged 40-50 years in good health. In DNA, the CDR3 is TGTGCCACCAGCAGAGTAGAGGAAAACAGGGGGCAGGGCGAGCAGTACTTC. It yields the protein CATSRVEENRGQGEQYF.